This T cell receptor (beta chain) was identified in a study of human versus mouse CDR3 diversity and MHC coevolution. Germline V gene lookup returns CDR1 MNHNS and CDR2 SASEGT. V gave up 2 bases and J gave up 5 bases, with 12 bases separating them. This CDR3 contains 15 residues. Study-wide points: By iCHAO1, human TCR beta clonotypes numbered some 1.5 million, the most. Compared with mice, human CDR3s carried more deletions and insertions on average. Among all groups, most of the three human donors showed least clonal inequality.

Sequencing used immunoSEQ multiplex PCR; TCRdb keeps in-frame clones, though not all of them. The sample lists some 60,000 clones, just under 95% occurring once. This clone was picked up a small number of times. Antigen specificity is unknown. The gene calls are TRBV6-1 and TRBJ1-4; possibly TRBD1 for D (5 bases). The source material was naive CD4+ T cells from blood. Subset of the sample: CD45RO-negative CD62L-positive naive CD4 T cells. This sequence was found in a person between 60 and 69 years old in good health. CDR3 sequence reads: CASSEQGGENEKLFF. DNA for the CDR3: TGTGCCAGCAGTGAACAGGGTGGTGAAAATGAAAAACTGTTTTTT.